This T cell receptor (beta chain) comes out of a study of shared clonotypes between healthy human individuals. Study background: A donor's plate count was three for CD4 naive and three for CD4 memory; CD8 naive had two and CD8 memory one.

The deep-level immunoSEQ assay was used. Assay: immunoSEQ multiplex PCR; the TCRdb copy retains only in-frame clones and omits some. Here the sample spans around 2,000,000 clones, roughly 94% being singletons. For this clone: As yet, its antigen is unknown. Distinct nucleotide sequences in the sample also encode this CDR3.

Overall study results and limits: With few donors, the genetic and exposure-history diversity represented was limited.

This CDR3 region has 14 residues. CDR1 and CDR2 (germline): KGHSH, LQKENI. J lost 2 bases, V lost 4 bases, and 2 bases had no gene match. The receptor comes from a man in his late teens or twenties in good health. Sequenced: naive CD4+ T cells sorted from blood. Sample subset: CD45RA+ positively selected. This chain links TRBV18 with TRBJ1-2, with 9 bases that match TRBD1. The CDR3 coding sequence is TGTGCCAGCTCACTGGGGACAGGGAACTATGGCTACACCTTC. Its protein product is CASSLGTGNYGYTF.